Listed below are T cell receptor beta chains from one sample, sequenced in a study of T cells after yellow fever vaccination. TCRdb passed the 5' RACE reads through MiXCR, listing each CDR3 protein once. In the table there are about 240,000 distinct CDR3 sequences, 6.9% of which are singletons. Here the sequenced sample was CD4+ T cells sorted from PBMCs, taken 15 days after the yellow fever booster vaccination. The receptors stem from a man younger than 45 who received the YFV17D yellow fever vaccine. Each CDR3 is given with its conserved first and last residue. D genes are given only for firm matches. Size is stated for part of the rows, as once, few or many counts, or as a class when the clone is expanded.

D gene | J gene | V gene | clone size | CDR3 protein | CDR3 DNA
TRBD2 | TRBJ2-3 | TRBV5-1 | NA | CASSQSSGVDTQYF | TGCGCCAGCAGTCAAAGCAGCGGGGTAGATACGCAGTATTTT
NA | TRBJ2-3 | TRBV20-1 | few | CSARDRWVGTDTQYF | TGCAGTGCTAGAGATCGGTGGGTGGGCACAGATACGCAGTATTTT
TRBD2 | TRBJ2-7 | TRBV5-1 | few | CASSQGLALTYEQYF | TGCGCCAGCAGCCAAGGACTAGCGCTGACCTACGAGCAGTACTTC
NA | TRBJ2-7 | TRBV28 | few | CASSFMTYEQYF | TGTGCCAGCAGTTTTATGACCTACGAGCAGTACTTC
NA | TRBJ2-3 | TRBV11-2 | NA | CASAQTIYTQYF | TGTGCCAGCGCCCAAACAATATATACGCAGTATTTT
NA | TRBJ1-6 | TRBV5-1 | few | CASSLEGSYSPLHF | TGCGCCAGCAGCTTGGAGGGCTCTTATTCACCCCTCCACTTT
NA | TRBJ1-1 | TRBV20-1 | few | CSARPVKGGDMNTEAFF | TGCAGTGCTAGACCGGTAAAGGGGGGAGACATGAACACTGAAGCTTTCTTT
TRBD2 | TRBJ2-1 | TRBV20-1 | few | CSASHMGGNEQFF | TGCAGTGCTAGTCACATGGGGGGGAATGAGCAGTTCTTC
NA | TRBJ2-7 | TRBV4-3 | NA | CASSPSYFKDEQYF | TGCGCCAGCAGCCCTTCTTACTTCAAGGACGAGCAGTACTTC
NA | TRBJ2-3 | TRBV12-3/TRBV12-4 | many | CASSRTEADTQYF | TGTGCCAGCAGTAGGACAGAAGCAGATACGCAGTATTTT
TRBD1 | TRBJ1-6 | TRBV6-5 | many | CASSPGQEESPLHF | TGTGCCAGCAGTCCGGGACAGGAGGAATCACCCCTCCACTTT
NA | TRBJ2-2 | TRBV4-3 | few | CASSQERMVNTGELFF | TGCGCCAGCAGCCAAGAACGGATGGTAAACACCGGGGAGCTGTTTTTT
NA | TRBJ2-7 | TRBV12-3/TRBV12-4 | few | CASSDTLGGEQYF | TGTGCCAGCAGTGATACGCTCGGCGGCGAGCAGTACTTC
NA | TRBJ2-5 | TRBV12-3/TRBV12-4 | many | CASSLRETKETQYF | TGTGCCAGCAGTTTAAGGGAAACCAAAGAGACCCAGTACTTC
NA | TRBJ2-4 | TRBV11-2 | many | CASSLDRPRGNIQYF | TGTGCCAGCAGCTTAGATCGGCCACGGGGAAACATTCAGTACTTC
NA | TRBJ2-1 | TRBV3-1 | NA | CASSPRVLAYNVQFF | TGTGCCAGCAGCCCCCGGGTTCTAGCATACAATGTGCAGTTCTTC
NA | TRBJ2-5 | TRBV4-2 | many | CASSQEGGGPKTQYF | TGTGCCAGCAGCCAAGAAGGAGGGGGCCCGAAGACCCAGTACTTC
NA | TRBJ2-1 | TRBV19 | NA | CASSIVVPSVQFF | TGTGCCAGTAGTATAGTAGTCCCATCGGTGCAGTTCTTC
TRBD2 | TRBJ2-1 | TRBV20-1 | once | CCARGGTSGTYNEQFF | TGCTGTGCTAGAGGGGGGACTAGCGGTACCTACAATGAGCAGTTCTTC
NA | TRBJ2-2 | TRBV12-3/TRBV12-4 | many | CASSLGILNTGELFF | TGTGCCAGCAGTTTAGGGATTTTGAACACCGGGGAGCTGTTTTTT
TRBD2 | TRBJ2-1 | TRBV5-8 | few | CASSLPQLAGGRNEQFF | TGTGCCAGCAGCTTGCCCCAACTAGCGGGAGGGCGGAATGAGCAGTTCTTC
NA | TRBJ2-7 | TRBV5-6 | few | CASSGDKTYEQYF | TGTGCCAGCAGCGGGGACAAGACCTACGAGCAGTACTTC
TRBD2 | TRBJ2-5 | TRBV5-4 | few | CASSTPLAGGETQYF | TGTGCCAGCAGCACTCCCCTAGCGGGAGGTGAGACCCAGTACTTC
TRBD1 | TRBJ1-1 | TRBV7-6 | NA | CASSRGTGGKAFF | TGTGCCAGCAGCCGCGGAACAGGGGGCAAAGCTTTCTTT
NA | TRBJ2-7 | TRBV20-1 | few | CSARVRGGYEQYF | TGCAGTGCTCGGGTGAGGGGGGGCTACGAGCAGTACTTC
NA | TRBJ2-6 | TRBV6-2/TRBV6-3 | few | CASVQGGSGANVLTF | TGTGCCAGCGTGCAGGGGGGATCTGGGGCCAACGTCCTGACTTTC
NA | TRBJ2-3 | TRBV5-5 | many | CASSPGAGGDTQYF | TGTGCCAGCAGCCCCGGGGCCGGGGGAGATACGCAGTATTTT
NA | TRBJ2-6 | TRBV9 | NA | CASSGGVAPGANVLTF | TGTGCCAGCAGCGGGGGCGTGGCGCCTGGGGCCAACGTCCTGACTTTC
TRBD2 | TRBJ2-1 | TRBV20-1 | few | CSARGDPGLAGGGNEQFF | TGCAGTGCTAGAGGGGACCCGGGACTAGCGGGAGGGGGGAATGAGCAGTTCTTC
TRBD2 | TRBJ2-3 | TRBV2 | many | CASRLRAGRHSDTQYF | TGTGCCAGCAGACTTCGAGCGGGAAGGCATTCGGATACGCAGTATTTT
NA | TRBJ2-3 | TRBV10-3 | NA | CAISARYSRQLREDTQYF | TGTGCCATCAGTGCCCGTTACTCTCGACAGCTAAGGGAAGATACGCAGTATTTT
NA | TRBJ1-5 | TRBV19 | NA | CASSMTFSNQPQHF | TGTGCCAGTAGCATGACATTTAGCAATCAGCCCCAGCATTTT
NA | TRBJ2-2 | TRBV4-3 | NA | CASSRGQLYTGELFF | TGCGCCAGCAGCCGTGGACAGTTATACACCGGGGAGCTGTTTTTT
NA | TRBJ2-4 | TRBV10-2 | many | CASSGWVAKNIQYF | TGCGCCAGCAGTGGGTGGGTAGCCAAAAACATTCAGTACTTC
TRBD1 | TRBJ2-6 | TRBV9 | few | CASTPGTGPSGANVLTF | TGTGCCAGCACCCCGGGGACAGGACCCTCTGGGGCCAACGTCCTGACTTTC
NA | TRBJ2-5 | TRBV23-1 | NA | CASSEKKSGPEETQYF | TGCGCCAGCAGTGAAAAAAAGTCGGGACCTGAGGAGACCCAGTACTTC
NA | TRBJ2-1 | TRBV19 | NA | CASSISSYNEQFF | TGTGCCAGTAGTATCAGTTCCTACAATGAGCAGTTCTTC
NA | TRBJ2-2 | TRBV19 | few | CASSIAPRTGELFF | TGTGCCAGTAGTATCGCCCCTCGGACGGGGGAGCTGTTTTTT
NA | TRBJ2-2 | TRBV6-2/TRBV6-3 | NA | CASREGAGGELFF | TGTGCCAGCAGGGAGGGGGCAGGCGGGGAGCTGTTTTTT
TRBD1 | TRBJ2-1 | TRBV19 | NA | CASSISPGQDSNEQFF | TGTGCCAGTAGTATTTCCCCGGGACAGGATTCCAATGAGCAGTTCTTC
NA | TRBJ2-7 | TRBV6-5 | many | CASSYPERRTYEQYF | TGTGCCAGCAGTTACCCCGAGCGGAGGACCTACGAGCAGTACTTC
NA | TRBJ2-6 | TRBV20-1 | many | CSALRAGANVLTF | TGCAGTGCTCTCAGGGCTGGGGCCAACGTCCTGACTTTC
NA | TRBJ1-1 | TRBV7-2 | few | CASSLAGNLRTEAFF | TGTGCCAGCAGCTTAGCGGGCAATTTGCGAACTGAAGCTTTCTTT
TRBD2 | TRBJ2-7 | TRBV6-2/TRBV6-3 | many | CASSLQRDYEQYF | TGTGCCAGCAGTTTACAGCGGGATTACGAGCAGTACTTC
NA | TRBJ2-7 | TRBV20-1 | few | CSAGHSYEQYF | TGCAGTGCCGGGCACTCCTACGAGCAGTACTTC